This entry concerns a single TCR beta chain. The sample is drawn from a study of cytomegalovirus exposure and HLA in healthy donors. V lost 2 bases to trimming and J lost 4 bases, with 21 bases between them. CDR1 and CDR2 from the germline V gene are SGHNT and YYREEE (reference sequence). The CDR3 extends over 18 amino acids. PCR used 60 Vbeta primers and 13 Jbeta primers. Clones were sequenced by immunoSEQ multiplex PCR, and TCRdb holds only the in-frame ones, with some missing. The sample consists of some 170,000 clones, around 69% of them appearing once. The source material was PBMCs. The V call is TRBV5-4, the J call TRBJ2-2; possible D gene TRBD2, 6 bases. This clonotype originated in a man aged 60 to 75 in good health and CMV-seronegative. Here the CDR3 reads CASSFGRNDPASTGELFF. CDR3 bases: TGTGCCAGCAGCTTTGGGAGGAATGACCCTGCGAGCACCGGGGAGCTGTTTTTT.